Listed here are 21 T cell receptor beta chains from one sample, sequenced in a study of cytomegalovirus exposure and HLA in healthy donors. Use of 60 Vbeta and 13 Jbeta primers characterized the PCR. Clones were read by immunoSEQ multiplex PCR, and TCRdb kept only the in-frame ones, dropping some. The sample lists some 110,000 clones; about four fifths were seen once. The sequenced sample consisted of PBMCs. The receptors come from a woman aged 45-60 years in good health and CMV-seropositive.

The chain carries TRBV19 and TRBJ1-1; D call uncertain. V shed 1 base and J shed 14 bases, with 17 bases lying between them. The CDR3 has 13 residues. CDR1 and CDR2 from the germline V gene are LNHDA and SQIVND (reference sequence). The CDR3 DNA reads TGTGCCAGTAGTATAGGTGGAGGGATGAATGGCTTCTTT. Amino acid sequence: CASSIGGGMNGFF.

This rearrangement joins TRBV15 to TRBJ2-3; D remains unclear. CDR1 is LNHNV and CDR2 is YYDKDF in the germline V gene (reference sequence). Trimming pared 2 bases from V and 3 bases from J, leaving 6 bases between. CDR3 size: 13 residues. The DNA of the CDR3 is TGTGCCACCAGCAGATCTTATACAGATACGCAGTATTTT. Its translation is CATSRSYTDTQYF.

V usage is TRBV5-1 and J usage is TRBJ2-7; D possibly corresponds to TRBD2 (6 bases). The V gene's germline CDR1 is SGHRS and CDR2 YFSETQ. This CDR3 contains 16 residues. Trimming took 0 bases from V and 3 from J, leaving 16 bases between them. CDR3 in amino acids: CASSLDVGGKGYEQYF. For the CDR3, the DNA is TGCGCCAGCAGCTTGGACGTCGGGGGAAAGGGCTACGAGCAGTACTTC.

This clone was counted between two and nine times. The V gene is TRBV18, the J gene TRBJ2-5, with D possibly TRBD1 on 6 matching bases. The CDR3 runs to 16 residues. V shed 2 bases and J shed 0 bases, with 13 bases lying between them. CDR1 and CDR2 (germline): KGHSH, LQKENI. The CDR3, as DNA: TGTGCCAGCTCACCATCCGGGACAACTTACCAAGAGACCCAGTACTTC. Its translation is CASSPSGTTYQETQYF.

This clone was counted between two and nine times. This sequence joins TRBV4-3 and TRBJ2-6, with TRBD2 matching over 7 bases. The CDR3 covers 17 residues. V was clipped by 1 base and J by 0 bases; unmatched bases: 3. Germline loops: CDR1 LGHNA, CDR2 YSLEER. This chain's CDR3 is CASSQGWGGSGANVLTF. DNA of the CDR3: TGCGCCAGCAGCCAAGGGTGGGGGGGCTCTGGGGCCAACGTCCTGACTTTC.

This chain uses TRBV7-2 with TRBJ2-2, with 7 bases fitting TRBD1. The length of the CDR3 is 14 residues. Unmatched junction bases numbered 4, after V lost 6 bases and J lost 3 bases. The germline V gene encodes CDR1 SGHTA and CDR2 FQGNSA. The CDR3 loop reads CASRRDSDTGELFF. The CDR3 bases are TGTGCCAGCAGACGGGACAGTGACACCGGGGAGCTGTTTTTT.

CDR3: CASSPDVDRDHTGELFF. The CDR3 DNA reads TGTGCCAGCAGCCCGGACGTGGACAGGGACCACACCGGGGAGCTGTTTTTT. The chain uses TRBV4-2 and TRBJ2-2, with 8 positions matching TRBD1. Germline V lookup: CDR1 LGHNA, CDR2 YNFKEQ. The CDR3 contains 17 residues. V was pared by 4 bases and J by 3 bases, with 10 bases of the junction left unmatched.

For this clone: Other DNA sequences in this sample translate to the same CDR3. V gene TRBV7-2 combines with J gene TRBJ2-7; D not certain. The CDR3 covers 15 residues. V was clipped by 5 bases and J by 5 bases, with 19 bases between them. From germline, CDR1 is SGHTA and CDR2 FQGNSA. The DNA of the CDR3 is TGTGCCAGCAGCCCCTTTCCGAGACAAAGGAACGAGCAGTACTTC. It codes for CASSPFPRQRNEQYF.

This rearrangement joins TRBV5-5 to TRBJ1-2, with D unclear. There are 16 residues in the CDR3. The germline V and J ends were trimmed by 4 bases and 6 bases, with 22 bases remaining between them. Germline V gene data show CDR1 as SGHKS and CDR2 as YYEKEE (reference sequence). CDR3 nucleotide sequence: TGTGCCAGCAGCGCCGGGGTAGGAACGGTGGATAATGGCTACACCTTC. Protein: CASSAGVGTVDNGYTF. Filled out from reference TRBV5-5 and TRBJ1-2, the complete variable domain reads DAGVTQSPTHLIKTRGQQVTLRCSPISGHKSVSWYQQVLGQGPQFIFQYYEKEERGRGNFPDRFSARQFPNYSSELNVNALLLGDSALYLCASSAGVGTVDNGYTFGSGTRLTVV.

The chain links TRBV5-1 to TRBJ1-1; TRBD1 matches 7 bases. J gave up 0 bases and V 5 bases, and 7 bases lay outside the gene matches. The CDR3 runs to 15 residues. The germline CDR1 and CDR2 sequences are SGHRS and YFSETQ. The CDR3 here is CASSQPQGVNTEAFF. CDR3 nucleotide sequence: TGCGCCAGCAGTCAACCCCAGGGGGTGAACACTGAAGCTTTCTTT.

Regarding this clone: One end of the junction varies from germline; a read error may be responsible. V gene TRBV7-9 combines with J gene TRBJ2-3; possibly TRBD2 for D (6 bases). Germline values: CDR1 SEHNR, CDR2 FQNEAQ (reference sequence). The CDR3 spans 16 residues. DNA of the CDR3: TGTTCCAGCAGGCAAGAGCAGCTCGCGGGGAGGGATACGCAGTATTTT. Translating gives CSSRQEQLAGRDTQYF.

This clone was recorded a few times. The CDR3 loop is CASTLRGGETQYF. As DNA, the CDR3 is TGTGCCAGCACCCTCCGGGGAGGAGAGACCCAGTACTTC. The chain combines TRBV28 with TRBJ2-5, with D tentatively TRBD2 (6 bases). Looked up from germline, CDR1 is MDHEN and CDR2 is SYDVKM. The CDR3 contains 13 residues. V dropped 7 bases and J dropped 4 bases, with 13 bases sitting between them.

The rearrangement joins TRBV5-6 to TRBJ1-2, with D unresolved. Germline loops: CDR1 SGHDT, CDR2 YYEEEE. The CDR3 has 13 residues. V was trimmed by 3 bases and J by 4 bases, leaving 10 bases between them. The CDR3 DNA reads TGTGCCAGCAGCTCTTTGGAGGGCTATGGCTACACCTTC. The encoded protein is CASSSLEGYGYTF.

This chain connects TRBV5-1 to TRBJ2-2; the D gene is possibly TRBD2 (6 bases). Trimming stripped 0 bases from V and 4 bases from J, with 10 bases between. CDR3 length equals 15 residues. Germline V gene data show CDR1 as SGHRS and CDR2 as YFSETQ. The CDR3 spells CASSLAWDFTGELFF. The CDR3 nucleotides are TGCGCCAGCAGCTTGGCCTGGGACTTCACCGGGGAGCTGTTTTTT.

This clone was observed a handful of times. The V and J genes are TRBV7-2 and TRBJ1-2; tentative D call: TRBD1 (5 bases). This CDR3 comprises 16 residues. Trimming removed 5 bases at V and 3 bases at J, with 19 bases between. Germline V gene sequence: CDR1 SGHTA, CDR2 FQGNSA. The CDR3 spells CASSHPPGQGDYGYTF. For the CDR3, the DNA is TGTGCCAGCAGCCACCCCCCGGGCCAGGGTGACTATGGCTACACCTTC.

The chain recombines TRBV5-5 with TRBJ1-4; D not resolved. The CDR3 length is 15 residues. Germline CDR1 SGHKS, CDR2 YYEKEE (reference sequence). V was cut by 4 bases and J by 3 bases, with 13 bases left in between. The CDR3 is CASSLNPLANEKLFF. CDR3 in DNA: TGTGCCAGCAGCCTGAACCCCTTAGCTAATGAAAAACTGTTTTTT.

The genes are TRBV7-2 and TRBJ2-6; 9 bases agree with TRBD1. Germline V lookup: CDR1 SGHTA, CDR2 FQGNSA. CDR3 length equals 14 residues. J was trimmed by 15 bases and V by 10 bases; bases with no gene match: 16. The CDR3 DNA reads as TGTGCCATGCCGGACAGGGGTTACGGGGACGGCCTGACTTTC. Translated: CAMPDRGYGDGLTF.

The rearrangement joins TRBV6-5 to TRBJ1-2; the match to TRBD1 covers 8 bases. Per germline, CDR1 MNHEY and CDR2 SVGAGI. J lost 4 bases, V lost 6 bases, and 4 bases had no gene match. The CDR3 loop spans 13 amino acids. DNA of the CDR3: TGTGCCAGCAGATTACAGGGGGGCTATGGCTACACCTTC. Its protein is CASRLQGGYGYTF.

As DNA, the CDR3 is TGTGCCAGCAGCTCAGGGTATTCCTACAATGAGCAGTTCTTC. It specifies CASSSGYSYNEQFF. V is TRBV5-4 and J is TRBJ2-1; D possibly corresponds to TRBD1 (5 bases). V shed 3 bases and J shed 1 base, with 8 bases lying between them. CDR3 length equals 14 residues. CDR1 is SGHNT, CDR2 YYREEE, per germline (reference sequence).

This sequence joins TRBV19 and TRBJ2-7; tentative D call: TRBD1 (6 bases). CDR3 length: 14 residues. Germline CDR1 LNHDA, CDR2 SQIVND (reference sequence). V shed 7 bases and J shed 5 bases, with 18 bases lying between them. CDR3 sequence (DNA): TGTGCCAGTACCCCGGGACACATGGGGGACGAGCAGTACTTC. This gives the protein CASTPGHMGDEQYF.

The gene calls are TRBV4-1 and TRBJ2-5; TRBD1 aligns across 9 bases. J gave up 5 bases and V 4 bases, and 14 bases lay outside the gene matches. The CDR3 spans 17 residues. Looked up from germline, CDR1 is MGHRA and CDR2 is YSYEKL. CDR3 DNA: TGCGCCAGCAGCCGGAGGGAATTTCGGGACAGGGACGAGACCCAGTACTTC. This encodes CASSRREFRDRDETQYF.